This TCR beta chain derives from a study of cytomegalovirus exposure and HLA in healthy donors (dated by TCRdb to between 2016 and 2019). As for the study more broadly: An earlier analysis of several hundred of the donors reported roughly 300 Gb of sequence data and roughly 100 million unique TCR beta sequences from 150 million to 200 million T cells. An early release covering 500 to 750 HLA-typed donors comprised 300 to 350 gigabases of sequencing data and about 90 million unique TCR sequences. Of the approximately 400 genotyped donors, over 80% were placed in the genetic ancestry cluster associated with self-reported Caucasian donors. The study aimed to test whether cataloging public T cell receptors could reveal signatures of past pathogen exposure. Using immunosequencing, the study profiled T cell repertoires from about 610 subjects and related those repertoires to cytomegalovirus serostatus. Along with the roughly 670-subject first cohort, a separate validation cohort of over a hundred different subjects was used. To predict cytomegalovirus infection status, the study brought together high-throughput TCR immunosequencing, statistical association of individual TCRs with disease status, and machine learning. A later analysis re-examined previously published TCR beta repertoires from several hundred donors and added high-resolution HLA genotyping to investigate patterns of TCR occurrence. In the later analysis, no new phenotypic data were used to find candidate immune exposures; instead, reliance was placed on TCR beta sequences and their occurrence across donors. To decide whether each TCR beta V gene segment behaved as functional or pseudogenic, an earlier analysis of fewer than 750 of the donors relied on high-throughput TCR beta sequencing. Donor age, sex, ethnicity and CMV serostatus were compiled together with the repertoire data. Genome-wide SNP genotypes for about 65% of the 666 donors were used in a later genetic analysis, which treated that subset as a discovery cohort. Every repertoire in the discovery cohort had been generated on one and the same sequencing platform. HLA typing included class I and class II loci at four-digit resolution. Typing coverage varied by locus: roughly 620-630 donors for A, B, C, DRB1 and DQB1; approximately 500 for DQA1; about 570 for DPA1; around 450 for DPB1. Roughly five DR-DQ haplotypes were handled as single units for association and clustering because linkage in the cohort was strong. Among about 360 genotyped donors of the cohort, an average of 235,054 unique TCR beta nucleotide sequences were sequenced per donor, around 18% of them non-productive. Summary of the overall study and its limitations: An association between a missense DCLRE1C variant and V-gene and J-gene trimming of TCR beta chains was found in a later genetic analysis and replicated in an independent cohort. In a later analysis, the rate of TCR association differed among HLA loci, with DRB1 alleles having the most associated TCRs and HLA-C alleles having the fewest. The study listed approximately 150 TCR beta chains as associated with cytomegalovirus. The earlier analysis of 587 of the donors excluded about 16 rarely observed V segments, including chromosome 9 orphons, because counts were too low. Correlated functional status among segregating V segments might reflect linkage disequilibrium, but an unknown experimental factor could not be ruled out. Because HLA typing was unavailable for some donors at each locus, only the typed subset was used in association tests. A few of the identified cytomegalovirus-associated TCR beta chains were confirmed in vitro to be specific for cytomegalovirus antigens. According to a later analysis, most CMV-associated TCR beta chains appeared to be HLA-restricted, and the HLA associations seemed to be driven largely by CMV exposure. Compared with the roughly 720-donor mean, donors in an Asian-associated ancestry cluster had fewer N-insertions in productive TCRs, according to a later genetic analysis. Assigning TCR associations to individual alleles was difficult when HLA alleles, especially DR and DQ, strongly co-occurred. Cytomegalovirus status was reported to be diagnosed by the classifier with high specificity and sensitivity in both the original and validation cohorts. This cohort had only TCR beta chains sequenced, and the lack of alpha or paired-chain data limited which features could be detected. In an earlier analysis of 450 to 750 of the donors, most TCR beta V segments appeared in productive rearrangements about 90% or about 30% of the time, broadly matching IMGT annotations. A further reported finding was that TCR beta sequences accurately predicted the HLA-A and HLA-B alleles for most subjects in the first cohort. In a later analysis, HLA-associated TCR beta chains were found to be more clonally expanded and to have lower generation probabilities than equally common non-associated chains. A later analysis associated around 16,000 TCR beta sequences with specific HLA alleles at a false discovery rate of 0.05. According to a later analysis, parvovirus B19, influenza, CMV and Epstein-Barr virus appeared linked to several top co-occurrence clusters. Sequencing depth was assumed to be roughly uniform across donors in the presence/absence analyses, though that assumption may not hold. The authors suggested that the approach could potentially be generalized to other disease states and immunological phenotypes. For the cohort, immune exposure information was limited to CMV serostatus. A group of highly shared sequence variants was considered likely to be a technical artifact of the sequencing pipeline. Across donors, most TCR sequences were observed very rarely, whereas some public TCRs were present in many individuals.

A remark on this clone: What this receptor recognizes is not known. Base qualities were left out, and no much larger clone turns up one base away.

The cohort consisted of 600 or so healthy bone marrow donors. At the time of sampling, every cohort member was nominally healthy, though immune exposures that went unrecorded were likely present. The donor tested CMV seropositive and was one of the 289 seropositive cohort members. A peripheral blood sample was collected from each donor, and TCR beta sequencing was performed on peripheral blood mononuclear cells. Genomic DNA was extracted from the blood cell samples with the Qiagen DNeasy Blood Extraction Kit. Libraries were made using the immunoSEQ multiplex PCR assay. For the multiplex PCR, a mixture combining 60 forward primers for TCR Vbeta segments and 13 reverse primers for TCR Jbeta segments was used. A multiplex PCR assay on genomic DNA amplified the CDR3 region of rearranged TCR beta genes. The amplified TCR beta libraries were sequenced on the Illumina HiSeq System as 87-base-pair reads. In the paper's pipeline: A later analysis tallied 75 million to 95 million unique TCR beta chains across the roughly 610 repertoires, and about 12 million of those chains were shared by two or more donors. Raw reads were error-corrected and collapsed into unique sequences with a nearest-neighbor algorithm that merged closely related sequences to remove PCR and sequencing errors. Alignment of CDR3 sequences to IMGT reference sequences was used to assign V, D and J gene segments. For a sequence to be retained, a match of at least six nucleotides to both a V gene segment and a J gene segment was required. Rearrangements were classified as productive when the CDR3 lacked stop codons and remained in frame with V and J, and all other rearrangements were classified as non-productive. CDR3 was defined by IMGT convention, running from the second conserved V-encoded cysteine to the conserved J-encoded phenylalanine. Sequences without an unambiguous match to a single V gene segment were excluded from the earlier analysis of several hundred of the donors. An earlier analysis of 550 to 650 of the donors classified V segments as functional when productive rearrangements were above 56.7% and as segregating when the standard deviation between donors was above 5%. A statistical classification framework was built to diagnose cytomegalovirus status from the catalog of TCR beta chain sequences. In a later analysis, V and J genes were assigned by comparing TCR nucleotide sequences against IMGT/GENE-DB human TR gene sequences. The TCRdist pipeline was used in a later analysis to assign CDR3 sequences and most-parsimonious VDJ recombination scenarios. In a later analysis, every TCR beta chain was defined by the combination of its CDR3 amino acid sequence and its V-gene family, and reads without a unique V-gene family were dropped. A later analysis removed several hundred highly shared, low-generation-probability nucleotide sequences to deal with suspected cross-contamination and a sequencing artifact. In a later analysis, a clonal expansion index was calculated for each public chain from normalized within-repertoire ranks of inferred template counts. In a later analysis, generation probabilities were computed using a VDJ recombination model fitted to out-of-frame rearrangements, and the results were checked against IGoR. In a later analysis, hypergeometric tests were used to score TCR-TCR, TCR-HLA and TCR-CMV co-occurrence, with a repertoire-size bias correction applied to TCR pairs. To estimate false discovery rates, a later analysis permuted the HLA or CMV assignments 20 times. In a later analysis, co-occurring TCRs were grouped using DBSCAN, and TCRdist sequence similarity was added for clustering within HLA-allele-positive subsets. For co-occurrence clustering, repertoires with fewer than 30,000 or more than 120,000 public chains were excluded, along with about five repertoires with anomalous nucleotide sharing. What TCRdb holds here is the immuneACCESS table cut down to in-frame rearrangements. Part of the clones is not present; checked against another copy, under half of the missing clones reflect an unresolved V gene, and the others are unexplained. For V, J and clone size, that table is used; D and trimming come from the DNA. This sample comprises fewer than 200,000 clones, 70% to 85% of them detected only once. The top ten hold 1% to 1.5% of the sample.

This clonotype originated in a girl aged 2 to 10 in good health and CMV-seropositive. The material sequenced was PBMCs.

The nucleotides read TGTGCCAGTAGTATAAGGGGATACAATGAGCAGTTCTTC. The resulting protein is CASSIRGYNEQFF. The chain is assembled from TRBV19 and TRBJ2-1, and perhaps TRBD1 as D gene, on 5 matching bases. From the germline V gene (reference sequence), CDR1 is LNHDA and CDR2 is SQIVND. V was cut back by 2 bases and J by 4 bases, leaving a gap of 6 bases between them. From its cysteine to its phenylalanine, the CDR3 spans 13 amino acids. This entry keeps only the CDR3 DNA: 39 bases, framed from base 1.